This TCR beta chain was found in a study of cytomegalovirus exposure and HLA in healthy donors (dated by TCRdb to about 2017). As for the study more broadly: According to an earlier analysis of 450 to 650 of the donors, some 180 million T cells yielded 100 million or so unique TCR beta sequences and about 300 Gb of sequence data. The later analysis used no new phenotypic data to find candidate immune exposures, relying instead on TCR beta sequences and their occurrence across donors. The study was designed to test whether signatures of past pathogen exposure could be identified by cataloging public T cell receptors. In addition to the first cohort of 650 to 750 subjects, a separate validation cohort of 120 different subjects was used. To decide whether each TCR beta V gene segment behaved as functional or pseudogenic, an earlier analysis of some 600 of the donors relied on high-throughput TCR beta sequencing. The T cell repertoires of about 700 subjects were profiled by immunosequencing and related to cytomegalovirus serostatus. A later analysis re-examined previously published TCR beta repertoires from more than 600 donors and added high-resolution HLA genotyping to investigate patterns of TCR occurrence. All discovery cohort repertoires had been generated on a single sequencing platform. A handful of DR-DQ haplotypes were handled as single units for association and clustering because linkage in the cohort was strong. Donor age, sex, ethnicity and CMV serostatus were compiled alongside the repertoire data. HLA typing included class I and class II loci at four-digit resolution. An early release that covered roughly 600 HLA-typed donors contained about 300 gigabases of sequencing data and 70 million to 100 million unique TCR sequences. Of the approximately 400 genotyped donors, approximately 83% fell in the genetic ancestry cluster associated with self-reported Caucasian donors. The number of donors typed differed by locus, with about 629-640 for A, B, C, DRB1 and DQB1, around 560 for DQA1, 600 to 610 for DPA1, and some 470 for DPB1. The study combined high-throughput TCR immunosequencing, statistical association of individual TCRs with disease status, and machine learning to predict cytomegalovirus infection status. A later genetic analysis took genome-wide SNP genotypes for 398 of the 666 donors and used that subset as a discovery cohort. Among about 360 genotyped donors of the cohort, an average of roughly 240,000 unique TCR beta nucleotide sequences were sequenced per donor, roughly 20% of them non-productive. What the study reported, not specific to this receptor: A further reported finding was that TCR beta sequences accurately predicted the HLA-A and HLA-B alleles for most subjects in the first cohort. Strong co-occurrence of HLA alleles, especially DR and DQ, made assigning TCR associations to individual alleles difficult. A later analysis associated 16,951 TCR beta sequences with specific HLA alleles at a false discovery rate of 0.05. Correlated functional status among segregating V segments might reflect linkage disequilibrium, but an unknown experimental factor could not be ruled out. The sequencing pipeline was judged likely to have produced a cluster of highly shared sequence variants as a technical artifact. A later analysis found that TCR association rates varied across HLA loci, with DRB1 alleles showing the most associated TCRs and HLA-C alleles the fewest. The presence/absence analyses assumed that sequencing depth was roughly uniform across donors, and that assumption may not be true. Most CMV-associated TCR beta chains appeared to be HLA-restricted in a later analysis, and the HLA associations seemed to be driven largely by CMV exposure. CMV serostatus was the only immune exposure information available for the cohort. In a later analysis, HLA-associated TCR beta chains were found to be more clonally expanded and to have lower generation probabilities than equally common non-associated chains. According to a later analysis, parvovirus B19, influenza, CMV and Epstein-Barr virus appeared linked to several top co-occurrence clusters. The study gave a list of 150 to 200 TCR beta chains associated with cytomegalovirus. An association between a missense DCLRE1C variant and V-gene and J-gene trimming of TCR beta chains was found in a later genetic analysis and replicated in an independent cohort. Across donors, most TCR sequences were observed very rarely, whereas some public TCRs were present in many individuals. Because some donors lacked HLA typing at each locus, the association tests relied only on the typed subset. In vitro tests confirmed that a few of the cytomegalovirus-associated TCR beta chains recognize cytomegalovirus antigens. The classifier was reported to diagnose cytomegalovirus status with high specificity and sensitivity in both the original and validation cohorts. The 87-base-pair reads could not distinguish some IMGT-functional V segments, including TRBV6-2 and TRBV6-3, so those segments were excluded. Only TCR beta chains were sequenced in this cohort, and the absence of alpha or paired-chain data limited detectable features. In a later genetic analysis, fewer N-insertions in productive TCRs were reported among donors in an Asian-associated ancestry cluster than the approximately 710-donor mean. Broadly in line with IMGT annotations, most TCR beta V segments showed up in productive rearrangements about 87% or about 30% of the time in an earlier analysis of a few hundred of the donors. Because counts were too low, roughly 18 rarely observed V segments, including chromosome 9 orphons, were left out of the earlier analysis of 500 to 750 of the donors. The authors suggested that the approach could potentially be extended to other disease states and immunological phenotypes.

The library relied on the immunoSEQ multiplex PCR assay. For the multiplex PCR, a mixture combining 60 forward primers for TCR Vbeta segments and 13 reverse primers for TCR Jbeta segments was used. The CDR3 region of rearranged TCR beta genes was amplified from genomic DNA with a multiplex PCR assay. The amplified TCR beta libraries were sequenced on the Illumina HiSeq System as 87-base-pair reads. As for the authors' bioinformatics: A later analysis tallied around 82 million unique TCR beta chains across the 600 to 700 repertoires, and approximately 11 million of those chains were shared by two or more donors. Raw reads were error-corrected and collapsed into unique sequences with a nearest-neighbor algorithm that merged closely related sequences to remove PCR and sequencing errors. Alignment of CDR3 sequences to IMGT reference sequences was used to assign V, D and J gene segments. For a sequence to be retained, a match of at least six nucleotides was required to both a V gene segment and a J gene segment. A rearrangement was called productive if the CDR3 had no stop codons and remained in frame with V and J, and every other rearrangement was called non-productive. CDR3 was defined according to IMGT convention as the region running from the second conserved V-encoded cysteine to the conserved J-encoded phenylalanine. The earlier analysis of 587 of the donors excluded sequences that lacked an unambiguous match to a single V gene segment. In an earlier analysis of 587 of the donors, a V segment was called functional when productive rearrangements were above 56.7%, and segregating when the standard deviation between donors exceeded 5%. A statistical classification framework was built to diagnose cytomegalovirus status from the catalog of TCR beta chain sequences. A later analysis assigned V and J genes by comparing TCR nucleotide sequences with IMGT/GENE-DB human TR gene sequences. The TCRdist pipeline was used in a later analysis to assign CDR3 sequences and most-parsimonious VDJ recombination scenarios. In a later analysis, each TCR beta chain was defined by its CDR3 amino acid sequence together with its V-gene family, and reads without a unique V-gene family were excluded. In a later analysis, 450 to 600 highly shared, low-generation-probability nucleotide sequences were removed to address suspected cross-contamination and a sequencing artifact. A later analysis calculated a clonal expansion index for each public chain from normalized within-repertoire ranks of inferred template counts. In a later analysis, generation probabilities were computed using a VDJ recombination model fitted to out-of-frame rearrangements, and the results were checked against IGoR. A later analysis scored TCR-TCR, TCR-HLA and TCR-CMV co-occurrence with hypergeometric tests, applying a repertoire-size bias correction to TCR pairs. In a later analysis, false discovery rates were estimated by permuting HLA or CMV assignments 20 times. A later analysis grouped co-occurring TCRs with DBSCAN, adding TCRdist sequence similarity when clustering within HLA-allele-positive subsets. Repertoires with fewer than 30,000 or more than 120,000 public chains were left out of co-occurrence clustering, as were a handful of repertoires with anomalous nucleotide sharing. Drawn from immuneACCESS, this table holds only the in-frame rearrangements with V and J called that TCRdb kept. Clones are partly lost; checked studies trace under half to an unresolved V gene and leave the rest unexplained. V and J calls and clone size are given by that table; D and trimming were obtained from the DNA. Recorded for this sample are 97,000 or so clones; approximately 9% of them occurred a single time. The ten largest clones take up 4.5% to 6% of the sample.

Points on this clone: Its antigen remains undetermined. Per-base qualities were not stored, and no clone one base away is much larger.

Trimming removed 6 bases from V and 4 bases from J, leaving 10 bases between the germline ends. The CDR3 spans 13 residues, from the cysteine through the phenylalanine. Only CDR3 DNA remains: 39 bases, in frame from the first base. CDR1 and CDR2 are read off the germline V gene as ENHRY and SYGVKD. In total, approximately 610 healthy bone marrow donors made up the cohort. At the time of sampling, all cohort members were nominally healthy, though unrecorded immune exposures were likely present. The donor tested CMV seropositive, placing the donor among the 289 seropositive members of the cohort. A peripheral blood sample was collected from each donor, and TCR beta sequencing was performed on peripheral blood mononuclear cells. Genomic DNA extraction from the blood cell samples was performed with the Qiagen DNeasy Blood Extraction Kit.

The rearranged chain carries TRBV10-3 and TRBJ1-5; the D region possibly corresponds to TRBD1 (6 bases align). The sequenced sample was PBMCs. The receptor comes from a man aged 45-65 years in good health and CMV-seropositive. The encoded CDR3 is CAIRGAANQPQHF. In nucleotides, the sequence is TGTGCCATCAGGGGGGCCGCGAATCAGCCCCAGCATTTT.